The source of this T cell receptor beta chain is a study of blood T cell repertoires in COVID-19. Study details: Donors in the United States, Italy and Spain gave samples during acute or convalescent COVID-19. Sources were T cells, B-cell-depleted T cells, or PBMCs; the material itself was cDNA or gDNA.

This CDR3 has 14 amino acids. Germline V gene sequence: CDR1 MNHNY, CDR2 SVGAGI (reference sequence). Trimming left V 7 bases short and J 1 base short, with 13 bases between. In the original analysis: The authors estimated nucleated cell counts from reference gene primer amplification. The table came from immunoSEQ multiplex PCR; TCRdb's copy has only in-frame clones and leaves some out. V and J calls and clone size are given by that table; D and trimming were obtained from the DNA. The table lists 50,000 to 60,000 clones, around 90% of them singletons. This clone was seen only once. Seattle enrolled patients during active infection and tracked them longitudinally.

J is TRBJ1-2 and V is TRBV6-6; D is undetermined. The source material was peripheral blood. The clonotype originates from a man aged 40-50 years with COVID-19, enrolled during active disease. The CDR3 region is CASNLPTVNYGYTF. Written as DNA, the CDR3 is TGTGCCAGCAATTTACCCACGGTTAACTATGGCTACACCTTC.